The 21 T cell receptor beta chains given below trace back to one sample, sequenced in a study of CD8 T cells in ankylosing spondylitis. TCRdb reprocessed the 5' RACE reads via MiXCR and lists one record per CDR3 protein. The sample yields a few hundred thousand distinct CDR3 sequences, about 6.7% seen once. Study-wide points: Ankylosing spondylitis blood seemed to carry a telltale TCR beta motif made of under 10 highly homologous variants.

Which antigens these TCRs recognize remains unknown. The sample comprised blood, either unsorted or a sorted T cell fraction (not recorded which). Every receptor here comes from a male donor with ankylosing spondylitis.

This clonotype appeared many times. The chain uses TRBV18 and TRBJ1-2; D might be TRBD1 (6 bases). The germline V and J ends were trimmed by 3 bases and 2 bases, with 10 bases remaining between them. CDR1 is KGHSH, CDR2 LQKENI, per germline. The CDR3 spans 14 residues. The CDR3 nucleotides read TGTGCCAGCTCACCCCGGGACAACAACTATGGCTACACCTTC. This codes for CASSPRDNNYGYTF.

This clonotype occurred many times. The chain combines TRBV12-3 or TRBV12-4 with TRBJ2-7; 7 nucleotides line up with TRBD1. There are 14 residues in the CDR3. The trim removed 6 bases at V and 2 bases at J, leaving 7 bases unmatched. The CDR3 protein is CASRETGPTYEQYF. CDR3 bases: TGTGCCAGCAGAGAGACAGGGCCCACCTACGAGCAGTACTTC.

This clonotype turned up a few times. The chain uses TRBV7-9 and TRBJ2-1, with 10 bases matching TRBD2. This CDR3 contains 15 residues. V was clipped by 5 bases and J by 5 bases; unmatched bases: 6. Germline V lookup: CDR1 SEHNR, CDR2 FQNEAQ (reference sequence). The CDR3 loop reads CASSQPAGGNNEQFF. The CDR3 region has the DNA TGTGCCAGCAGCCAGCCAGCGGGGGGGAACAATGAGCAGTTCTTC.

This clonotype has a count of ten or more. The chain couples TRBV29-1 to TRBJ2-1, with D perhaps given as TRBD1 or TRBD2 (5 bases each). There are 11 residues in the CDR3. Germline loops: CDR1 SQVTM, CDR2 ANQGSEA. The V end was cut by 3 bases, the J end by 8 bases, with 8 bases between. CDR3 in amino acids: CSVDEGYEQFF. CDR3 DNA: TGCAGCGTTGACGAGGGGTATGAGCAGTTCTTC.

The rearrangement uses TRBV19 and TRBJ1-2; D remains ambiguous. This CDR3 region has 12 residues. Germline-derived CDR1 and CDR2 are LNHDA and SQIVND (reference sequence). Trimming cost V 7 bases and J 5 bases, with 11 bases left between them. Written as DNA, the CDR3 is TGTGCCAGTATGGGCATGGAGTATGGCTACACCTTC. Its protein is CASMGMEYGYTF.

CDR3 residues: CASSQEASSYEQYF. The CDR3 DNA is TGTGCCAGCAGCCAAGAGGCAAGCTCCTACGAGCAGTACTTC. The genes are TRBV4-2 and TRBJ2-7; D unresolved. CDR3 length: 14 residues. The germline V gene has CDR1 LGHNA and CDR2 YNFKEQ. Between the trimmed V and J ends, which lost 0 bases and 0 bases, there was a span of 6 bases.

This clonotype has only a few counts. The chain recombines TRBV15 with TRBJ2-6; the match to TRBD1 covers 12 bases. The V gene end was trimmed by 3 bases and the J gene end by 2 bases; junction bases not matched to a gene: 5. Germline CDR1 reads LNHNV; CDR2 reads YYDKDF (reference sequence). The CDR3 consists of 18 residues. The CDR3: CATSSPGTGGPGANVLTF. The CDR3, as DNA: TGTGCCACCAGCAGTCCCGGGACAGGGGGCCCTGGGGCCAACGTCCTGACTTTC.

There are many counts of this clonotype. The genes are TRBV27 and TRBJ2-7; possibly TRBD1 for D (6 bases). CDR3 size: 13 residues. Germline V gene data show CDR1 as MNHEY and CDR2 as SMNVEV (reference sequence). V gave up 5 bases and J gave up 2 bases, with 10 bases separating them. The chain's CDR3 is CASSQGWAYEQYF. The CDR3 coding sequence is TGTGCCAGCAGTCAGGGGTGGGCCTACGAGCAGTACTTC.

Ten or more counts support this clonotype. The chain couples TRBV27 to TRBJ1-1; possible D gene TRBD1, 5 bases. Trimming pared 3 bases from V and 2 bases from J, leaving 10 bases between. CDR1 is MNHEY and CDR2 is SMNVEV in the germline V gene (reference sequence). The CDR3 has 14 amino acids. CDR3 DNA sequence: TGTGCCAGCAGTTTTGGAAGGGGTAACACTGAAGCTTTCTTT. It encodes CASSFGRGNTEAFF.

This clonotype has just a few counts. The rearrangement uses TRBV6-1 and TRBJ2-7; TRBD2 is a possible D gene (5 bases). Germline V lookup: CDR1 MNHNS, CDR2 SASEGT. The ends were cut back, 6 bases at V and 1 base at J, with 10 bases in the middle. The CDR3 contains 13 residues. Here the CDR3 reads CASSVGESYEQYF. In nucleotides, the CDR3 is TGTGCCAGCAGCGTTGGGGAGTCCTACGAGCAGTACTTC.

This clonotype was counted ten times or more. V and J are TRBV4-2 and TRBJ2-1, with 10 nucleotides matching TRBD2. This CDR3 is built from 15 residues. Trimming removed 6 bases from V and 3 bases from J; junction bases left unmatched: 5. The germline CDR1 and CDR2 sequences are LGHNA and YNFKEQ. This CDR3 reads CASSQGLAFYNEQFF. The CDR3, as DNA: TGTGCCAGCAGTCAGGGACTAGCGTTCTACAATGAGCAGTTCTTC.

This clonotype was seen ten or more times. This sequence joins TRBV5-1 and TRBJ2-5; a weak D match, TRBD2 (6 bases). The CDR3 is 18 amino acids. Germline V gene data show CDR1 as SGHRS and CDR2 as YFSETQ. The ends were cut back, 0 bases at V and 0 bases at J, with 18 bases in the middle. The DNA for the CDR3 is TGCGCCAGCAGCTTGGGCGCCTTTGGCGGGACCTACCAAGAGACCCAGTACTTC. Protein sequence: CASSLGAFGGTYQETQYF.

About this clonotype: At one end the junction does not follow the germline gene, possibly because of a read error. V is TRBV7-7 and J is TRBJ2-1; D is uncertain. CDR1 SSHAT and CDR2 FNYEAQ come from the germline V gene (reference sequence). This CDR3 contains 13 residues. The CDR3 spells CASSMSSYNEQFF. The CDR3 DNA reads TGTGCTAGCAGCATGAGCTCCTACAATGAGCAGTTCTTC. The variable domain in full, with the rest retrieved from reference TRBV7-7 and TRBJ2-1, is GAGVSQSPRYKVTKRGQDVTLRCDPISSHATLYWYQQALGQGPEFLTYFNYEAQPDKSGLPSDRFSAERPEGSISTLTIQRTEQRDSAMYRCASSMSSYNEQFFGPGTRLTVL.

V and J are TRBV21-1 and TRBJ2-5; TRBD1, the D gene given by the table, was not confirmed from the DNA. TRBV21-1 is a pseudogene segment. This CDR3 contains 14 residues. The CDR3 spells CASSKVSGWETQYF. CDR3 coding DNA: TGTGCCAGCAGCAAAGTTTCAGGGTGGGAGACCCAGTACTTC.

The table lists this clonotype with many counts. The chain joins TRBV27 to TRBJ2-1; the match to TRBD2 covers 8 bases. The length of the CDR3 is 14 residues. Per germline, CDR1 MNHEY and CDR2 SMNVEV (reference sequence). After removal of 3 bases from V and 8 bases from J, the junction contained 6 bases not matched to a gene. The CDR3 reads CASSFGTSIYEQFF. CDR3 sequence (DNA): TGTGCCAGCAGTTTCGGGACTAGTATCTATGAGCAGTTCTTC.

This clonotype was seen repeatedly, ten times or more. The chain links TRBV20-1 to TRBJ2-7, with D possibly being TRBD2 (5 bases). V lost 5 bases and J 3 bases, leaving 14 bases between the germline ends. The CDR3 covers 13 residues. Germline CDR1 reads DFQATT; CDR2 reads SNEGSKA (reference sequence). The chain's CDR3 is CSAAAVGLYEQYF. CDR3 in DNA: TGCAGTGCTGCTGCCGTCGGACTCTACGAGCAGTACTTC.

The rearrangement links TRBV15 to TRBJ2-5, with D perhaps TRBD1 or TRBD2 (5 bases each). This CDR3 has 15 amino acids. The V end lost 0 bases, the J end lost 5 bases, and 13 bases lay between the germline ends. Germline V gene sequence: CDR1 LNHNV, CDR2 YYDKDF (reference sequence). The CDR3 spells CATSRDVGVVETQYF. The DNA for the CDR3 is TGTGCCACCAGCAGAGATGTGGGGGTTGTTGAGACCCAGTACTTC.

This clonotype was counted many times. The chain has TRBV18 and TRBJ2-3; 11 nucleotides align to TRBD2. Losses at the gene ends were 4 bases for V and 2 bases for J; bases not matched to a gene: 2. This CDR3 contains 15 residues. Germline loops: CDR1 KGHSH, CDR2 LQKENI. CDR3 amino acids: CASSLSGRDTDTQYF. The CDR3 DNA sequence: TGTGCCAGCTCACTTAGCGGGAGGGACACAGATACGCAGTATTTT.

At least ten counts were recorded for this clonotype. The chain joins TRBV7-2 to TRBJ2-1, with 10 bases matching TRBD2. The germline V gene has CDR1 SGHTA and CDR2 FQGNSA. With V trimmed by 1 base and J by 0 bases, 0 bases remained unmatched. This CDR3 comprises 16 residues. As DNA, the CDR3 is TGTGCCAGCAGCTTAGTAGCGGGAGGCTCCTACAATGAGCAGTTCTTC. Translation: CASSLVAGGSYNEQFF.

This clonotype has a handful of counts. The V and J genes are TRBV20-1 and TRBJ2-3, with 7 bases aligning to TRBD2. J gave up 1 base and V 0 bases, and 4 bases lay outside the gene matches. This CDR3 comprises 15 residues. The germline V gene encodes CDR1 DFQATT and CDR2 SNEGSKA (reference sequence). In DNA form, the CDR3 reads TGCAGTGCTAGAGATCAAACTAGCGGCACAGATACGCAGTATTTT. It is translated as CSARDQTSGTDTQYF.

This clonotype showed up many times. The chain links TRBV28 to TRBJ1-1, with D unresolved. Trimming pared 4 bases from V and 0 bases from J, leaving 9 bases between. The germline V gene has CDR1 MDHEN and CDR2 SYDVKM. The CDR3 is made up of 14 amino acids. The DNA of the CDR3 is TGTGCCAGCAGTTATGAGCAGCTGAACACTGAAGCTTTCTTT. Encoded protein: CASSYEQLNTEAFF.